This TCR beta chain stems from a study of human T cells and chemical hapten exposure. Study-level findings and limits: The study found that DPC sensitization did not change TCRs above 1 in 1000 frequency. It was expanded TCRs that formed significantly more large CDR3 similarity clusters than controls did.

This clonotype was seen many times. Antigen: not known. Specified time point: patch test 2, 6 weeks after DPC sensitization. Treatment of the sample: therapeutic diphenylcyclopropenone sensitization with weekly scalp DPC. TCRdb reanalysed the RACE reads using MiXCR and keeps one entry per CDR3 protein. In the table there are under 450,000 distinct CDR3 sequences, about 6% of which are singletons. The CDR3 has 17 amino acids. Germline V gives CDR1 SGHAT, CDR2 FQDESV (reference sequence). With 4 bases clipped from V and 3 bases from J, the junction kept 11 bases outside the gene matches. This sequence originates from a woman under 30 with alopecia areata. Some clones in this sample may be carry-over from other donors' samples. The sequencing used whole blood, collected in connection with sensitization to the hapten diphenylcyclopropenone (DPC). The chain combines TRBV11-1 with TRBJ2-1; 8 bases map to TRBD2. The CDR3 coding sequence is TGTGCCAGCAGCTCCCCTCGGGGCGGGGGGCTCTACAATGAGCAGTTCTTC. This sequence encodes CASSSPRGGGLYNEQFF.